What follows is one T cell receptor (beta chain) and its context. The antigen remains undetermined. This specimen belongs to a study of early T cells in non-severe SARS-CoV-2 infection. Study-wide results and caveats: Matching with VDJdb favored anti-spike CD8 responses (missing private and CD4 specificities).

Each single cDNA molecule received a unique molecular identifier. TCRdb re-analysed the 5' RACE reads in MiXCR, keeping a single row per CDR3 protein. The sample includes about 80,000 distinct CDR3 sequences, more than 10% seen only once; the top ten take about 3%. Germline V lookup: CDR1 SGHTS, CDR2 YDEGEE. V shed 0 bases and J shed 8 bases, with 10 bases lying between them. The CDR3 contains 13 residues. The receptor was derived from an adult who was a healthcare worker with PCR-confirmed SARS-CoV-2 infection or an uninfected control (not recorded which). The chain has TRBV5-8 and TRBJ2-3, with D tentatively TRBD1 or TRBD2 (5 bases each). The sample taken for sequencing was whole blood. The CDR3 is CASSLGYGTTQYF. CDR3 nucleotides: TGTGCCAGCAGCTTGGGGTACGGGACTACGCAGTATTTT.